This is a list of T cell receptor beta chains from one sample in a study of radiation and T cells in renal cell carcinoma. TCRdb's table, derived via immunoSEQ multiplex PCR, lists solely in-frame clones and lacks some. Of around 94,000 clones listed, around four fifths are singletons. Here the sequenced sample was blood, taken from a patient whose treatment included radiotherapy and nephrectomy. Every receptor here comes from a middle-aged man with renal cell carcinoma. Both conserved end residues are part of each CDR3. The D gene is left open where the match is weak. Only some rows state a clone size, as once, few, many or a class for expanded clones.

D gene | clone size | J gene | V gene | CDR3 protein | CDR3 DNA
TRBD1 | . | TRBJ2-3 | TRBV10-1 | CAGSLPGQWFGTDTQYF | TGCGCCGGGTCTCTTCCGGGACAGTGGTTTGGCACAGATACGCAGTATTTT
TRBD2 | . | TRBJ2-3 | TRBV5-1 | CASSLALLAGSDTQYF | TGCGCCAGCAGCTTGGCTTTGCTAGCGGGGTCAGATACGCAGTATTTT
. | . | TRBJ1-4 | TRBV5-1 | CASSLAATDYEKLFF | TGCGCCAGCAGTCTTGCAGCGACTGATTATGAAAAACTGTTTTTT
. | . | TRBJ1-5 | TRBV9 | CASSAEGRQPQHF | TGTGCCAGCAGCGCCGAAGGCAGACAGCCCCAGCATTTT
. | once | TRBJ1-5 | TRBV4-2 | CASSQDLRQPQHF | TGTGCCAGCAGCCAAGATTTGAGGCAGCCCCAGCATTTT
. | . | TRBJ1-1 | TRBV5-1 | CASSFSRSNMNTEAFF | TGCGCCAGCAGCTTCTCCCGTTCCAATATGAACACTGAAGCTTTCTTT
. | . | TRBJ1-2 | TRBV5-1 | CASSGQGYGYTF | TGCGCCAGCAGTGGTCAGGGCTATGGCTACACCTTC
TRBD1 | once | TRBJ1-6 | TRBV6-1 | CASIQDRAYNSPLHF | TGTGCCAGCATCCAAGACAGGGCCTATAATTCACCCCTCCACTTT
TRBD1 | . | TRBJ2-3 | TRBV9 | CASSVQTGSPDTQYF | TGTGCCAGCAGCGTTCAGACAGGGTCCCCAGATACGCAGTATTTT
. | once | TRBJ2-7 | TRBV7-2 | CASSRFLDEQYF | TGTGCCAGCAGCCGCTTTTTGGACGAGCAGTACTTC
TRBD1 | . | TRBJ2-5 | TRBV19 | CASSTATGSGQETQYF | TGTGCCAGTAGTACAGCGACAGGGTCGGGGCAAGAGACCCAGTACTTC
. | . | TRBJ2-1 | TRBV5-1 | CASSLDKYNEQFF | TGCGCCAGCAGCTTGGACAAATACAATGAGCAGTTCTTC
. | once | TRBJ1-6 | TRBV6-5 | CASSYRGGSYNSPLHF | TGTGCCAGCAGTTACCGTGGAGGATCGTATAATTCACCCCTCCACTTT
. | . | TRBJ2-3 | TRBV23-1 | CASGTKEARICHTSTDTQYF | TGCGCCAGCGGGACGAAGGAGGCCCGAATTTGCCATACTAGCACAGATACGCAGTATTTT
. | . | TRBJ2-7 | TRBV4-2 | CASSQYRDTREQYF | TGTGCCAGCAGCCAGTACCGGGACACACGCGAGCAGTACTTC
TRBD1 | . | TRBJ1-3 | TRBV5-1 | CASSSGTGSGNTIYF | TGCGCCAGCAGCTCCGGGACAGGCTCTGGAAACACCATATATTTT
. | . | TRBJ1-2 | TRBV10-3 | CAIGDNSFYGYTF | TGTGCCATCGGGGACAATTCCTTCTATGGCTACACCTTC
. | . | TRBJ2-5 | TRBV20-1 | CSASGQETQYF | TGCAGTGCTAGCGGCCAAGAGACCCAGTACTTC
TRBD2 | . | TRBJ2-3 | TRBV9 | CASSVASSGSMDTQYF | TGTGCCAGCAGCGTCGCATCTAGCGGGAGTATGGATACGCAGTATTTT
. | . | TRBJ1-1 | TRBV5-1 | CASSLEEALNTEAFF | TGCGCCAGCAGCTTGGAGGAGGCTCTGAACACTGAAGCTTTCTTT
. | . | TRBJ1-5 | TRBV6-5 | CASNMVGFGQPQHF | TGTGCCAGCAATATGGTGGGGTTTGGTCAGCCCCAGCATTTT
TRBD2 | . | TRBJ2-3 | TRBV13 | CASSSLALAGAYF | TGTGCCAGCAGTAGTTTGGCACTAGCGGGAGCCTATTTT